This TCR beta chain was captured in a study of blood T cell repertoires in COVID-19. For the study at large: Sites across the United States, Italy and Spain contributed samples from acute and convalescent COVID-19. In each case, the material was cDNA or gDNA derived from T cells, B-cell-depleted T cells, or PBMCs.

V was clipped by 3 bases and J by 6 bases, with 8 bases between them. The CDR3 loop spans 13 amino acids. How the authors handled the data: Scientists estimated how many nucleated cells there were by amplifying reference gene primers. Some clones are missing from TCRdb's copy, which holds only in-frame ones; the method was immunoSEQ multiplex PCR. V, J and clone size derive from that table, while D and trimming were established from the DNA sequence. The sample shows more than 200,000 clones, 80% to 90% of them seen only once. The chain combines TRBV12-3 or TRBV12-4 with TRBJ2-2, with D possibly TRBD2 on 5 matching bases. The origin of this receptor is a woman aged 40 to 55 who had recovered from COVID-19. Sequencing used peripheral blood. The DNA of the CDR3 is TGTGCCAGCAGTTTCTTGGGAGCCGGGGAGCTGTTTTTT. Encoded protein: CASSFLGAGELFF.